The 14 T cell receptor beta chains below were found in one sample sequenced in a study of T-cell memory formation after mild COVID-19. TCRdb re-derived calls from the 5' RACE reads in MiXCR, one entry per CDR3 protein. The sample consists of 470,000 or so distinct CDR3 sequences, roughly 25% of them appearing once. The specimen was PBMCs or a T cell subset sorted from them (not recorded which). The origin of the receptors is an adult woman who had mild COVID-19 (a few samples of this study predate the infection). Cell type and time point are not known.

The table lists this clonotype with a count of one. J is TRBJ1-3 and V is TRBV10-3; unclear D gene. Germline lookup yields CDR1 ENHRY and CDR2 SYGVKD. This CDR3 is 12 amino acids long. With 9 bases removed from V and 0 bases from J, the gap between germline ends came to 6 bases. CDR3 DNA sequence: TGTGCCATAAGGTCCTCTGGAAACACCATATATTTT. Its protein is CAIRSSGNTIYF.

This clonotype was picked up a small number of times. The chain uses TRBV29-1 and TRBJ1-4; no firm D call. Between the trimmed V and J ends, which lost 7 bases and 3 bases, there was a span of 9 bases. The CDR3 is made up of 12 amino acids. CDR1 is SQVTM and CDR2 is ANQGSEA in the germline V gene. CDR3 residues: CSGRQSNEKLFF. The CDR3 coding sequence is TGCAGCGGTCGCCAATCTAATGAAAAACTGTTTTTT. The full variable domain, rest sourced from reference TRBV29-1 and TRBJ1-4, is SAVISQKPSRDICQRGTSLTIQCQVDSQVTMMFWYRQQPGQSLTLIATANQGSEATYESGFVIDKFPISRPNLTFSTLTVSNMSPEDSSIYLCSGRQSNEKLFFGSGTQLSVL.

V and J are TRBV6-1 and TRBJ2-3; possible D gene TRBD2, 6 bases. V lost 7 bases to trimming and J lost 8 bases, with 16 bases between them. CDR1 MNHNS and CDR2 SASEGT come from the germline V gene. This CDR3 has 13 amino acids. CDR3 protein: CASIGTGSATQYF. For the CDR3, the DNA is TGTGCCAGCATCGGGACTGGGAGTGCTACGCAGTATTTT.

In DNA, the CDR3 is TGTGCCAGCAGTGAGGCGACGGAGAGCTATGGCTACACCTTC. The encoded protein is CASSEATESYGYTF. The J gene is TRBJ1-2, the V gene TRBV2; the D is unclear. CDR1 is SNHLY and CDR2 is FYNNEI in the germline V gene. The CDR3 is 14 residues long. Trimming stripped 3 bases from V and 4 bases from J, with 12 bases between.

This clonotype was counted only a few times. This chain links TRBV12-3 or TRBV12-4 with TRBJ2-7; D unresolved. The V gene lost 9 bases and the J gene lost 1 base, with 10 bases spanning the gap. The CDR3 covers 12 residues. The chain's CDR3 is CASSVSSYEQYF. Written as DNA, the CDR3 is TGTGCCAGTTCAGTATCATCCTACGAGCAGTACTTC.

This clonotype was detected a few times. The genes are TRBV5-8 and TRBJ2-1, with 8 positions matching TRBD2. J was trimmed by 3 bases and V by 4 bases; bases with no gene match: 6. The CDR3 consists of 15 residues. The germline V gene encodes CDR1 SGHTS and CDR2 YDEGEE. The CDR3, as DNA: TGTGCCAGCAGCCTGAGCGGGGGCTACTACAATGAGCAGTTCTTC. It translates to CASSLSGGYYNEQFF.

This rearrangement joins TRBV25-1 to TRBJ1-1; perhaps TRBD1 as D (5 bases). The CDR3 is 15 amino acids. The V gene lost 3 bases and the J gene lost 0 bases, with 11 bases spanning the gap. Germline V gene data show CDR1 as MGHDK and CDR2 as SYGVNS. The CDR3 DNA reads TGTGCCAGCAGTGAGACGGGCAGGGTGAACACTGAAGCTTTCTTT. This sequence encodes CASSETGRVNTEAFF.

In its sample, this clonotype was seen a few times. The CDR3 sequence is CASSLPWTKEQYF. CDR3 nucleotide sequence: TGTGCCAGCAGCTTGCCCTGGACAAAGGAGCAGTACTTC. This chain connects TRBV5-6 to TRBJ2-7; D may be TRBD1 (5 bases). The CDR3 contains 13 residues. In germline, CDR1 is SGHDT, CDR2 YYEEEE. Deletions cut 1 base from V and 7 bases from J, with 12 bases between.

The gene calls are TRBV6-2 or TRBV6-3 and TRBJ1-1, with no clear D. This CDR3 is 14 amino acids long. Trimming removed 5 bases at V and 6 bases at J, with 16 bases between. Per germline, CDR1 MNHEY and CDR2 SVGEGT. The CDR3 bases are TGTGCCAGCAGTCTGGGAAGCCAGCGGGCTGAAGCTTTCTTT. Amino acids: CASSLGSQRAEAFF.

This clonotype was seen more than once but under ten times. The gene calls are TRBV20-1 and TRBJ2-7, with TRBD1 identical over 11 bases. Trimming removed 6 bases from V and 5 bases from J; junction bases left unmatched: 12. The germline V gene has CDR1 DFQATT and CDR2 SNEGSKA (reference sequence). This CDR3 has 15 amino acids. CDR3: CSASGTGGRGDEQYF. In DNA form, the CDR3 reads TGCAGTGCCAGCGGGACAGGGGGACGTGGGGACGAGCAGTACTTC.

V and J are TRBV5-4 and TRBJ2-3, with D perhaps given as TRBD1 or TRBD2 (6 bases each). V was pared by 1 base and J by 4 bases, with 16 bases between. The CDR3 spans 16 residues. Germline lookup yields CDR1 SGHNT and CDR2 YYREEE (reference sequence). In DNA, the CDR3 is TGTGCCAGCAGCTTGTTGGAGGGGGTAGACGCAGATACGCAGTATTTT. This codes for CASSLLEGVDADTQYF.

V gene TRBV18 combines with J gene TRBJ2-7, with a weak D call TRBD1 (5 bases). Trimming removed 3 bases at V and 3 bases at J, with 12 bases between. Germline lookup yields CDR1 KGHSH and CDR2 LQKENI. CDR3 length: 14 amino acids. DNA for the CDR3: TGTGCCAGCTCACCCTCAGACAGATTCTACGAGCAGTACTTC. Residues: CASSPSDRFYEQYF.

The V call is TRBV7-9, the J call TRBJ2-1; D call uncertain. There are 11 residues in the CDR3. V lost 11 bases and J 4 bases, leaving 9 bases between the germline ends. Germline V gene lookup returns CDR1 SEHNR and CDR2 FQNEAQ (reference sequence). CDR3 sequence: CAAVLYNEQFF. CDR3 DNA sequence: TGTGCCGCGGTACTGTACAATGAGCAGTTCTTC.

The gene calls are TRBV20-1 and TRBJ2-3; D tentatively reads TRBD1 or TRBD2 (5 bases each). The CDR3 length is 17 residues. Germline CDR1 is DFQATT and CDR2 is SNEGSKA (reference sequence). The V gene lost 5 bases and the J gene lost 0 bases, with 21 bases spanning the gap. The CDR3 region has the DNA TGCAGTGCTGTATTGGGTCCGGGACGCACGAGCACAGATACGCAGTATTTT. Protein: CSAVLGPGRTSTDTQYF.